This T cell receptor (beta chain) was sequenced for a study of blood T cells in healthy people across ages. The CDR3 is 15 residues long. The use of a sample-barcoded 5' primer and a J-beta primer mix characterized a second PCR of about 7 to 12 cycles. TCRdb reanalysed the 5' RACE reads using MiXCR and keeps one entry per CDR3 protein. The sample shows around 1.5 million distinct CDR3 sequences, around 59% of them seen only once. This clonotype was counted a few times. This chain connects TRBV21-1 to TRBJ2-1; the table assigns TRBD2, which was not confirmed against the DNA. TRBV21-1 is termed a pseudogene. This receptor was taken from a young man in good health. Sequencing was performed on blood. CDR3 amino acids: CASSKELRPAKGRFF. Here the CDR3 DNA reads TGTGCCAGCAGCAAAGAACTCCGTCCCGCTAAAGGTCGGTTCTTC.